The sequence of this TCR beta chain was determined in a study of cytomegalovirus exposure and HLA in healthy donors. Regarding the study as a whole: V- and J-gene trimming of TCR beta was linked (in a later analysis) to a missense DCLRE1C variant.

Concerning this clone itself: What it recognizes is unknown.

PCR used 60 Vbeta primers and 13 Jbeta primers. Repertoires were generated with immunoSEQ multiplex PCR, while TCRdb's copy carries only in-frame clones and drops some. The sample lists fewer than 200,000 clones, around 86% occurring once. The CDR3 contains 14 residues. CDR1 SNHLY and CDR2 FYNNEI come from the germline V gene. The V gene lost 9 bases and the J gene lost 2 bases, with 14 bases spanning the gap. The J gene is TRBJ2-1, the V gene TRBV2; D remains unclear. The receptor's source is a human donor in good health. The sample consisted of PBMCs. The CDR3 DNA follows: TGTGCCAGTAAAAACCCCCAGACCTACAATGAGCAGTTCTTC. This codes for CASKNPQTYNEQFF.